There are many counts of the clone carrying this T cell receptor (beta chain). Its antigen is unknown. The authors made TCR beta libraries by quantitative 5'-RACE with molecular barcodes. TCRdb re-called the 5' RACE reads through MiXCR, storing one row per CDR3 protein. The table has roughly 250,000 distinct CDR3 sequences, over 9.5% seen once. Trimming removed 0 bases from V and 2 bases from J, with 17 bases in between. Germline V gives CDR1 SQVTM, CDR2 ANQGSEA. The CDR3 contains 16 residues. These data originate in a study of CD8 T cells in ankylosing spondylitis. Broader study findings: Reportedly, significant enrichment of disease-linked clones occurred in matched ankylosing spondylitis synovial fluid. Disease-linked clones proved CD8+ and comparatively uncommon in peripheral blood. Characteristic, it appeared, of ankylosing spondylitis blood was a TCR beta motif of eight highly homologous variants.

This TCR came from a male donor with ankylosing spondylitis or in good health (not recorded which). The sample comprised blood, either unsorted or a sorted T cell fraction (not recorded which). The chain links TRBV29-1 to TRBJ2-7; the D gene is possibly TRBD2 (7 bases). The CDR3 loop reads CSVEDGGGHRTYEQYF. The CDR3 DNA follows: TGCAGCGTTGAAGATGGGGGGGGCCATAGAACCTACGAGCAGTACTTC.